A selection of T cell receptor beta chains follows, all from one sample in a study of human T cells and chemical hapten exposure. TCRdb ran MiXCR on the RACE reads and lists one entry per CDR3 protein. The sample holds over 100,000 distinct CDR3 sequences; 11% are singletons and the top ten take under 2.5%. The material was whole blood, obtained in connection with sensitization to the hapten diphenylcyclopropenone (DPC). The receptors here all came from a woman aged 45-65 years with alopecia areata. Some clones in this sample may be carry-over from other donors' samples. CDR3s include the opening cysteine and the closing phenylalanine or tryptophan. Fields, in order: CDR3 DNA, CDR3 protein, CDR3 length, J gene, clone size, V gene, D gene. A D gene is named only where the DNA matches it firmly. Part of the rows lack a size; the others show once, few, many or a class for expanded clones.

cdr3_nt: TGTGCCAGCAGTCCGACAGGGAGTAGCAATCAGCCCCAGCATTTT
cdr3_aa: CASSPTGSSNQPQHF
cdr3_length: 15
j_call: TRBJ1-5
clone_size: many
v_call: TRBV7-9
d_call: TRBD1

cdr3_nt: TGTGCCAGCAAGAGGGGTCAAGAGACCCAGTACTTC
cdr3_aa: CASKRGQETQYF
cdr3_length: 12
j_call: TRBJ2-5
clone_size: .
v_call: TRBV2
d_call: .

cdr3_nt: TGTGCCAGCAGCCTCACAGGGAACCCCTACAATGAGCAGTTCTTC
cdr3_aa: CASSLTGNPYNEQFF
cdr3_length: 15
j_call: TRBJ2-1
clone_size: many
v_call: TRBV6-9
d_call: .

cdr3_nt: TGTGCCAGCAGCCAAGGCGGGAAGCAGTTCTTC
cdr3_aa: CASSQGGKQFF
cdr3_length: 11
j_call: TRBJ2-1
clone_size: many
v_call: TRBV3-1
d_call: .

cdr3_nt: TGTGCCATCAGTGAGTCACAGGGTAGCAATCAGCCCCAGCATTTT
cdr3_aa: CAISESQGSNQPQHF
cdr3_length: 15
j_call: TRBJ1-5
clone_size: few
v_call: TRBV10-3
d_call: .

cdr3_nt: TGTGCCATCAGTGGGACTAGCGGGATTAGCACAGATACGCAGTATTTT
cdr3_aa: CAISGTSGISTDTQYF
cdr3_length: 16
j_call: TRBJ2-3
clone_size: few
v_call: TRBV10-3
d_call: TRBD2

cdr3_nt: TGTGCCAGCAGTCGGTCGGGCGGCTACGAGCAGTACTTC
cdr3_aa: CASSRSGGYEQYF
cdr3_length: 13
j_call: TRBJ2-7
clone_size: .
v_call: TRBV12-3/TRBV12-4
d_call: .

cdr3_nt: TGTGCCAGCAGTGCTAGCGGGAGGCCTAGCTCCTACAATGAGCAGTTCTTC
cdr3_aa: CASSASGRPSSYNEQFF
cdr3_length: 17
j_call: TRBJ2-1
clone_size: .
v_call: TRBV6-4
d_call: TRBD2

cdr3_nt: TGTGCCACCAGCAGCACCCAGGGGGAAAAACTGTTTTTT
cdr3_aa: CATSSTQGEKLFF
cdr3_length: 13
j_call: TRBJ1-4
clone_size: .
v_call: TRBV15
d_call: .

cdr3_nt: TGCAGCGTGCAACAGACTCTCCCCATGAACACTGAAGCTTTCTTT
cdr3_aa: CSVQQTLPMNTEAFF
cdr3_length: 15
j_call: TRBJ1-1
clone_size: .
v_call: TRBV29-1
d_call: .

cdr3_nt: TGTGCCATCAAAGCGGGGGGCCAAGATACGCAGTATTTT
cdr3_aa: CAIKAGGQDTQYF
cdr3_length: 13
j_call: TRBJ2-3
clone_size: .
v_call: TRBV10-3
d_call: TRBD2

cdr3_nt: TGCAGTGCTTGGACTAGCGGGAGTCCCACCGGGGAGCTGTTTTTT
cdr3_aa: CSAWTSGSPTGELFF
cdr3_length: 15
j_call: TRBJ2-2
clone_size: few
v_call: TRBV20-1
d_call: TRBD2

cdr3_nt: TGCAGTGCTCCTATTCGAGTGGGGGATACGCAGTATTTT
cdr3_aa: CSAPIRVGDTQYF
cdr3_length: 13
j_call: TRBJ2-3
clone_size: .
v_call: TRBV20-1
d_call: .

cdr3_nt: TGTGCCAGCAGGGCACAGGGGGCGCAAGGGGCCAACGTCCTGACTTTC
cdr3_aa: CASRAQGAQGANVLTF
cdr3_length: 16
j_call: TRBJ2-6
clone_size: .
v_call: TRBV6-6
d_call: TRBD1

cdr3_nt: TGTGCCATCAGTAAACAGGGGACGGGGGACACTGAAGCTTTCTTT
cdr3_aa: CAISKQGTGDTEAFF
cdr3_length: 15
j_call: TRBJ1-1
clone_size: .
v_call: TRBV10-3
d_call: TRBD1

cdr3_nt: TGTGCCAGCAGCTCAACCACAGATACGCAGTATTTT
cdr3_aa: CASSSTTDTQYF
cdr3_length: 12
j_call: TRBJ2-3
clone_size: many
v_call: TRBV7-2
d_call: .

cdr3_nt: TGCGCCAGCAGCTTGGAACAGTACTACGAGCAGTACTTC
cdr3_aa: CASSLEQYYEQYF
cdr3_length: 13
j_call: TRBJ2-7
clone_size: many
v_call: TRBV5-1
d_call: .

cdr3_nt: TGCAGTGCAGACAGACTAGACCAATCAATCAATGAGCAGTTCTTC
cdr3_aa: CSADRLDQSINEQFF
cdr3_length: 15
j_call: TRBJ2-1
clone_size: few
v_call: TRBV20-1
d_call: .

cdr3_nt: TGTGCCAGCTCACCAACTAGCGGGTACCAAGAGACCCAGTACTTC
cdr3_aa: CASSPTSGYQETQYF
cdr3_length: 15
j_call: TRBJ2-5
clone_size: .
v_call: TRBV18
d_call: TRBD2

cdr3_nt: TGTGCTAGTGGTGCTCACACTGAAGCTTTCTTT
cdr3_aa: CASGAHTEAFF
cdr3_length: 11
j_call: TRBJ1-1
clone_size: many
v_call: TRBV12-5
d_call: .

cdr3_nt: TGTGCCAGCAGCCATTGGGACAGAAGCGGCACCATATATTTT
cdr3_aa: CASSHWDRSGTIYF
cdr3_length: 14
j_call: TRBJ1-3
clone_size: .
v_call: TRBV3-1
d_call: TRBD1

cdr3_nt: TGTGCCAGTCCTGCCGGGGGGAGGAGCACTGAAGCTTTCTTT
cdr3_aa: CASPAGGRSTEAFF
cdr3_length: 14
j_call: TRBJ1-1
clone_size: .
v_call: TRBV28
d_call: .

cdr3_nt: TGCGCCAGCAGCCAAGATAGTACAGCAACCTACGAGCAGTACTTC
cdr3_aa: CASSQDSTATYEQYF
cdr3_length: 15
j_call: TRBJ2-7
clone_size: .
v_call: TRBV4-3
d_call: .

cdr3_nt: TGTGCCAGCAGCCCCTACAACCAAGAGACCCAGTACTTC
cdr3_aa: CASSPYNQETQYF
cdr3_length: 13
j_call: TRBJ2-5
clone_size: .
v_call: TRBV7-2
d_call: .

cdr3_nt: TGTGCCAGCAGCTTGACTAGCGGCTACGAGCAGTACTTC
cdr3_aa: CASSLTSGYEQYF
cdr3_length: 13
j_call: TRBJ2-7
clone_size: many
v_call: TRBV7-7
d_call: TRBD2

cdr3_nt: TGTGCCCATGGGGGAGGGACAGATACGCAGTATTTT
cdr3_aa: CAHGGGTDTQYF
cdr3_length: 12
j_call: TRBJ2-3
clone_size: few
v_call: TRBV2
d_call: TRBD2

cdr3_nt: TGTGCCAGCAACTTCGGGGTTCCCACCGGGGAGCTGTTTTTT
cdr3_aa: CASNFGVPTGELFF
cdr3_length: 14
j_call: TRBJ2-2
clone_size: few
v_call: TRBV12-3/TRBV12-4
d_call: .

cdr3_nt: TGTGCCAGCAGCCCTTCTTTCCGGGACAGGGGATTCGATGAAAAACTGTTTTTT
cdr3_aa: CASSPSFRDRGFDEKLFF
cdr3_length: 18
j_call: TRBJ1-4
clone_size: few
v_call: TRBV3-1
d_call: TRBD1

cdr3_nt: TGTGCCAGCAGCCAAGATGGCGCCGCGAACACTGAAGCTTTCTTT
cdr3_aa: CASSQDGAANTEAFF
cdr3_length: 15
j_call: TRBJ1-1
clone_size: few
v_call: TRBV14
d_call: .

cdr3_nt: TGTGCCAGCACTTTGACGATTAACTATGGCTACACCTTC
cdr3_aa: CASTLTINYGYTF
cdr3_length: 13
j_call: TRBJ1-2
clone_size: few
v_call: TRBV12-3/TRBV12-4
d_call: .

cdr3_nt: TGTGCCAGCAGGACAGGGGGCGTTGAAAAACTGTTTTTT
cdr3_aa: CASRTGGVEKLFF
cdr3_length: 13
j_call: TRBJ1-4
clone_size: .
v_call: TRBV12-3/TRBV12-4
d_call: TRBD1

cdr3_nt: TGTGCCAGCAGCCCGGACAGAGCGAACACCGGGGAGCTGTTTTTT
cdr3_aa: CASSPDRANTGELFF
cdr3_length: 15
j_call: TRBJ2-2
clone_size: .
v_call: TRBV7-2
d_call: .

cdr3_nt: TGTGCCAGCAGCTTGGCCGTGGACAGGGGACTCGAGCAGTACTTC
cdr3_aa: CASSLAVDRGLEQYF
cdr3_length: 15
j_call: TRBJ2-7
clone_size: few
v_call: TRBV5-6
d_call: TRBD1

cdr3_nt: TGTGCCAGCAGTTTAGAACAGACCGGAGAGACCCAGTACTTC
cdr3_aa: CASSLEQTGETQYF
cdr3_length: 14
j_call: TRBJ2-5
clone_size: few
v_call: TRBV12-3/TRBV12-4
d_call: .

cdr3_nt: TGTGCCAGCAGCTTCACTGACGGGGGAGATACGCAGTATTTT
cdr3_aa: CASSFTDGGDTQYF
cdr3_length: 14
j_call: TRBJ2-3
clone_size: .
v_call: TRBV7-2
d_call: .

cdr3_nt: TGTGCCAGCAGTTCTACCAGGACAGGGAGGAATTTCAATGAGCAGTTCTTC
cdr3_aa: CASSSTRTGRNFNEQFF
cdr3_length: 17
j_call: TRBJ2-1
clone_size: few
v_call: TRBV6-5
d_call: TRBD1

cdr3_nt: TGTGCCAGCAGAGCCGGGACAGGGGGCGGTGAGCAGTACTTC
cdr3_aa: CASRAGTGGGEQYF
cdr3_length: 14
j_call: TRBJ2-7
clone_size: once
v_call: TRBV6-1
d_call: TRBD1

cdr3_nt: TGTGCCAGCAGTTTAGGCAGGGATTATGGCTACACCTTC
cdr3_aa: CASSLGRDYGYTF
cdr3_length: 13
j_call: TRBJ1-2
clone_size: few
v_call: TRBV27
d_call: .

cdr3_nt: TGTGCCAGCAGCAGAAGGTCCACCTTGTACGAGCAGTACTTC
cdr3_aa: CASSRRSTLYEQYF
cdr3_length: 14
j_call: TRBJ2-7
clone_size: few
v_call: TRBV7-2
d_call: .

cdr3_nt: TGTGCCACCAGCAGAGATCTTAGGAGAGGGGAGGCGGACACTGAAGCTTTCTTT
cdr3_aa: CATSRDLRRGEADTEAFF
cdr3_length: 18
j_call: TRBJ1-1
clone_size: once
v_call: TRBV15
d_call: .

cdr3_nt: TGTGCCAGCCTTGATCCGGGACAGGGAAGCACCGGGGAGCTGTTTTTT
cdr3_aa: CASLDPGQGSTGELFF
cdr3_length: 16
j_call: TRBJ2-2
clone_size: many
v_call: TRBV25-1
d_call: TRBD1

cdr3_nt: TGCGCCAGCAGGGCTAGCGGGGGCACCGGGGAGCTGTTTTTT
cdr3_aa: CASRASGGTGELFF
cdr3_length: 14
j_call: TRBJ2-2
clone_size: few
v_call: TRBV10-1
d_call: TRBD2

cdr3_nt: TGTGCCAGCAGCCAAGACCTGAATACTGAAGCTTTCTTT
cdr3_aa: CASSQDLNTEAFF
cdr3_length: 13
j_call: TRBJ1-1
clone_size: .
v_call: TRBV14
d_call: .

cdr3_nt: TGTGCCAGCAGTTACTCGTTGCTTTATGGCTGCACCTTC
cdr3_aa: CASSYSLLYGCTF
cdr3_length: 13
j_call: TRBJ1-2
clone_size: .
v_call: TRBV6-5
d_call: .

cdr3_nt: TGTGCCAGCAGTGCCCTGACAGGGGAGGGCCTGGGCCGCAATTCACCCCTCCACTTT
cdr3_aa: CASSALTGEGLGRNSPLHF
cdr3_length: 19
j_call: TRBJ1-6
clone_size: .
v_call: TRBV28
d_call: TRBD1

cdr3_nt: TGCGCCAGCAGCTCCCGGGACACGAACACCGGGGAGCTGTTTTTT
cdr3_aa: CASSSRDTNTGELFF
cdr3_length: 15
j_call: TRBJ2-2
clone_size: .
v_call: TRBV5-1
d_call: .

cdr3_nt: TGTGCCAGCAGTTTTGGAGAGACCCAGTACTTC
cdr3_aa: CASSFGETQYF
cdr3_length: 11
j_call: TRBJ2-5
clone_size: many
v_call: TRBV28
d_call: .

cdr3_nt: TGTGCCAGCAGCCCGGTCGACTCCTACGAGCAGTACTTC
cdr3_aa: CASSPVDSYEQYF
cdr3_length: 13
j_call: TRBJ2-7
clone_size: few
v_call: TRBV2
d_call: .

cdr3_nt: TGTGCCAGCAGTTACTCCGACAACCAGCCCCAGCATTTT
cdr3_aa: CASSYSDNQPQHF
cdr3_length: 13
j_call: TRBJ1-5
clone_size: many
v_call: TRBV6-5
d_call: .

cdr3_nt: TGTGCCAGCAGTTTGGGACAGGCCGGCGAAAAACTGTTTTTT
cdr3_aa: CASSLGQAGEKLFF
cdr3_length: 14
j_call: TRBJ1-4
clone_size: .
v_call: TRBV28
d_call: TRBD1

cdr3_nt: TGTGCCTGGAGTGCGGGAGGTTTAAGGTCCGGGGAGCTGTTTTTT
cdr3_aa: CAWSAGGLRSGELFF
cdr3_length: 15
j_call: TRBJ2-2
clone_size: few
v_call: TRBV30
d_call: TRBD2

cdr3_nt: TGCGCCAGCGCTATAAAGGGGCCTTCGGATACGCAGTATTTT
cdr3_aa: CASAIKGPSDTQYF
cdr3_length: 14
j_call: TRBJ2-3
clone_size: few
v_call: TRBV5-1
d_call: .

cdr3_nt: TGTGCCAGCAGTAGGGGGGGGGGCAACACTGAAGCTTTCTTT
cdr3_aa: CASSRGGGNTEAFF
cdr3_length: 14
j_call: TRBJ1-1
clone_size: .
v_call: TRBV12-3/TRBV12-4
d_call: .

cdr3_nt: TGTGCCAGCACCTGGTCCCTGAGCTCCTACGAGCAGTACTTC
cdr3_aa: CASTWSLSSYEQYF
cdr3_length: 14
j_call: TRBJ2-7
clone_size: many
v_call: TRBV12-3/TRBV12-4
d_call: .

cdr3_nt: TGTGCCAGCAGCTTGGGACAGAACTCTGGGGCCAACGTCCTGACTTTC
cdr3_aa: CASSLGQNSGANVLTF
cdr3_length: 16
j_call: TRBJ2-6
clone_size: many
v_call: TRBV5-4
d_call: .

cdr3_nt: TGTGCCAGCAGTCTGGACAGACCCTCTGGGGCCAACGTCCTGACTTTC
cdr3_aa: CASSLDRPSGANVLTF
cdr3_length: 16
j_call: TRBJ2-6
clone_size: .
v_call: TRBV6-1
d_call: .

cdr3_nt: TGCAGTGCTTTACCTGAGACTAGCGGGAGATACGACGAGCAGTACTTC
cdr3_aa: CSALPETSGRYDEQYF
cdr3_length: 16
j_call: TRBJ2-7
clone_size: many
v_call: TRBV20-1
d_call: TRBD2

cdr3_nt: TGTGCCAGCAGCAAAGGGAAGGGTTGCTTCTACGAGCAGTACTTC
cdr3_aa: CASSKGKGCFYEQYF
cdr3_length: 15
j_call: TRBJ2-7
clone_size: .
v_call: TRBV21-1
d_call: .

cdr3_nt: TGTGCCACCACCCCTGAAGGGACTCAAAAGGAGGGTTTGAACACTGAAGCTTTCTTT
cdr3_aa: CATTPEGTQKEGLNTEAFF
cdr3_length: 19
j_call: TRBJ1-1
clone_size: few
v_call: TRBV24-1
d_call: .